This T cell receptor beta chain was captured in a study of cytomegalovirus exposure and HLA in healthy donors. General study results and limits: Across donors, presence/absence analyses took sequencing depth to be roughly uniform. The classifier, whose performance was assessed in both the original and validation cohorts, reportedly diagnosed cytomegalovirus status with high specificity and sensitivity. Common viral pathogens were later found to be apparently linked to several of the most significant clusters. A later examination showed that TCR association rates differed by HLA locus, with DRB1 most and HLA-C fewest.

This clone has just a few counts. Its antigen is unidentified. The CDR3 length is 14 residues. Between the trimmed V and J ends, which lost 5 bases and 5 bases, there was a span of 12 bases. CDR1 is SEHNR and CDR2 is FQNEAQ in the germline V gene (reference sequence). The PCR employed 60 Vbeta primers together with 13 Jbeta primers. Method: immunoSEQ multiplex PCR; TCRdb's copy keeps in-frame clones and lacks some. The repertoire holds 68,000 or so clones, with 81% as singletons. Material: PBMCs. The genes are TRBV7-9 and TRBJ2-2, with unresolved D. The clonotype comes from a human donor in good health. The CDR3 reads CASSHNSETGELFF. CDR3 coding DNA: TGTGCCAGCAGCCATAACTCCGAGACCGGGGAGCTGTTTTTT. Based on the CDR3 plus reference TRBV7-9 and TRBJ2-2, the full variable domain is DTGVSQNPRHKITKRGQNVTFRCDPISEHNRLYWYRQTLGQGPEFLTYFQNEAQLEKSRLLSDRFSAERPKGSFSTLEIQRTEQGDSAMYLCASSHNSETGELFFGEGSRLTVL.